This T cell receptor beta chain is from a study of OX40 agonist ivuxolimab in advanced cancers. In the study overall: Ivuxolimab was a fully human IgG2 agonistic monoclonal antibody targeting the costimulatory receptor OX40 (CD134). Intravenous ivuxolimab was administered to patients every 2 weeks at six dose levels: 0.01, 0.1, 0.3, 1.5, 3 and 10 mg/kg. Of the roughly 51 dose-escalation patients, hepatocellular carcinoma was present in around 20, melanoma in approximately 15, renal cell carcinoma in 9 and head and neck cancer in 9. In the dose-escalation cohort, around four fifths of patients were male, and the mean age was approximately 60 years, with a range of about 23 to 85. Patients were allowed to have had prior anti-PD-1, anti-PD-L1 or anti-CTLA-4 therapy, and 40% of the dose-escalation patients had previously received checkpoint inhibitors. Partial responses occurred in three dose-escalation patients, of whom one had hepatocellular carcinoma and two had cutaneous melanoma. The purpose of peripheral TCRbeta sequencing was to test whether ivuxolimab changed TCR sequence diversity and led to clonal T-cell expansion. The monotherapy dose-escalation portion (N = 52 patients) of the phase I ivuxolimab trial is reported in the paper. The research as a whole found: Clonal expansion of both CD4+ and CD8+ blood T cells was observed from baseline to week 6 at doses 0.1 to 3.0 mg/kg. The antigen specificity of the peripheral T cells that underwent clonal expansion was not determined. After ivuxolimab, CD8+ T cells had more expanded clones than CD4+ T cells on average. In partial responders in the 0.1-3.0 mg/kg groups, normalized peripheral clonal expansion was found to be among the lowest, especially among CD8+ T cells. Low levels of normalized T-cell clonal expansion were also shown by some nonresponding patients.

Genomic DNA was extracted from sorted cells for sequencing of the TCRbeta CDR3 region. The immunoSEQ Assay was used for sequencing of TCRbeta CDR3 regions. TCRdb re-hosts the immuneACCESS table, in-frame sequences only. Its copies lack some clones; in the studies checked, an unresolved V gene accounts for under half of them, and the cause for the rest is not known. The sample data list 100,000 to 110,000 clones, and less than 95% of these were observed just once. Clones ranked in the top ten supply about 0.49% of the sample. Per the germline V gene, MNHNS is the CDR1 and SASEGT is the CDR2. V sheds 6 bases and J sheds 1 base, leaving 9 bases between their ends. The CDR3 sequence holds 13 residues, the cysteine and phenylalanine included. The sequence is cut down to CDR3 DNA, 39 bases in frame from base 1. Patients with autoimmune disease history or receiving systemic immunosuppression were excluded from the trial. Peripheral blood for TCR sequencing was collected from all dose cohorts at baseline, on cycle 4 day 1, and on cycle 7 day 1. The samples were taken from a phase I, first-in-human, multicenter, open-label dose-escalation trial of ivuxolimab. The trial enrolled adults with locally advanced or metastatic head and neck squamous cell, hepatocellular, melanoma or renal cell carcinoma. CD4+ and CD8+ T cells were sorted separately from peripheral blood before TCR sequencing.

About this clone itself: There is no known antigen for this receptor. No base quality values were provided; no much bigger clone lies one nucleotide off.

The material was CD4+ or CD8+ T cells sorted from blood, obtained in a trial of the OX40 agonist ivuxolimab. The chain is assembled from TRBV6-1 and TRBJ2-5, and perhaps TRBD1 as D gene, on 5 matching bases. The receptor was derived from an adult with an advanced solid tumor such as melanoma, head and neck, liver or kidney cancer. The CDR3 is CASRRRGQETQYF. Here is the DNA: TGTGCCAGCAGAAGAAGGGGCCAAGAGACCCAGTACTTC.